This T cell receptor (beta chain) was profiled in a study of T cell repertoires in cytomegalovirus infection. Study overall: Indications of both CMV infection and matching HLA type were provided by public TCR beta signatures.

This CDR3 region has 14 residues. Deletions cut 5 bases from V and 6 bases from J, with 17 bases between. Germline lookup yields CDR1 SGHKS and CDR2 YYEKEE (reference sequence). Remarks on this clonotype: Its target is unknown.

TCRdb re-analysed the reads in MiXCR, keeping a single row per CDR3 protein. This sample has 300,000 to 400,000 distinct CDR3 sequences, with less than 20% found just once. Study-level findings and limits: What dominated the ex vivo response were HLA-C-restricted CMV-specific TCR beta clonotypes. There were carriers of CMV plus the relevant HLA, and cumulative public TCR beta family frequency identified them.

The chain employs TRBV5-5 and TRBJ1-1, with D possibly matching TRBD1 (5 bases). This clonotype was sampled from a human donor in good health (CMV status not recorded). Some clones in this sample may be carry-over from other donors' samples. The sample comprised PBMCs. DNA of the CDR3: TGTGCCAGCAGATTAGGACTGGGGGAGCCTGAAGCTTTCTTT. Protein sequence: CASRLGLGEPEAFF.